This T cell receptor beta chain was profiled in a study of graft-versus-host responses after intestinal transplantation (TCRdb year 2021). The study in broad terms: Recipients received multivisceral, liver-intestinal, or isolated intestinal transplants. Every recipient was given anti-thymocyte globulin induction, then maintenance tacrolimus and steroids for approximately 3 years. After intestinal transplantation, graft-versus-host and host-versus-graft alloreactive T cell clones were followed in the graft, circulation and bone marrow using bulk TCR-beta CDR3 sequencing. Alloreactive clones were identified by sequencing pre-transplant mixed lymphocyte reaction products and comparing these products with unstimulated pre-transplant donor and recipient T cells. Of the roughly 24 intestinal transplant recipients enrolled in the cohort, one of whom was a retransplant, a few patients without pretransplant specimens were excluded. Donor T cell macrochimerism was defined as a peak of at least 4% donor T cells among recipient peripheral blood mononuclear cells. Rather than being sequenced by the commercial service, samples from three later patients were sequenced in-house on an Illumina MiSeq and processed with MiXCR. What the research found in general, with its limitations: GvH clones were found in recipient bone marrow, and some of the GvH clones appeared earlier in ileal mucosa or blood, which is consistent with an intestinal mucosal origin. Patients with donor T cell macrochimerism had high GvH to HvG T cell clonal ratios in their allografts. Early after transplant, peak levels of circulating GvH clones were found to be associated with declines in HvG clones. The relatively low number and heterogeneity of intestinal transplant patients limited the conclusions.

Libraries came from the immunoSEQ multiplex PCR assay. In most patients, genomic DNA was isolated using the Qiagen DNeasy Blood and Tissue Kit and sent frozen to Adaptive Biotechnologies for TCR sequencing. Adaptive Biotechnologies carried out high-throughput TCR-beta CDR3 sequencing of genomic DNA for most patients. In the paper's pipeline: TCR sequencing data for around 19 patients were retrieved from Adaptive's ImmunoSEQ software; a few other patients were processed with MiXCR and VDJtools. To correct CD4 versus CD8 sorting errors, any sequence found in both subsets at a frequency ratio below 5:1 was removed. CDR3 nucleotide sequences shared between donor and recipient were removed because the origin of such sequences could not be assigned. At least 2-fold expansion over unstimulated cells and a minimum CFSE-low frequency of 0.002% (template counts) or 0.001% (read counts) were required for clones to be classified as alloreactive. A clone was considered mappable if detected in the sequenced pre-transplant spleen, lymph node, or MLR CFSE-low populations of the donor or recipient. The cumulative frequency of alloreactive clones was calculated as a percentage of all sequences, weighted by copy number. The immuneACCESS repertoire file appears here via TCRdb, limited to in-frame rearrangements. These files lack a portion of the clones; in checked studies, under half of the deficit traces to unresolved V genes, and the cause of the others is not known. V and J calls and clone size are given by that table; D and trimming were obtained from the DNA. The sample has 27,000 or so clones on record, 82% of them singletons. The top ten constitute around 0.7% of the sample.

To note about this clone: Its antigen specificity is not known. It has no much larger one-base neighbor in the sample; base qualities were not kept.

Reading the label with the study, this specimen's time point is: cells obtained before transplantation from donor or recipient. CD3+CD4+ and CD3+CD8+ populations were FACS-sorted from unstimulated pre-transplant donor and recipient cells taken from spleen or lymph nodes. The germline V gene (reference sequence) supplies CDR1 PRHDT and CDR2 FYEKMQ. The CDR3 contains 14 residues, cysteine and phenylalanine counted. Only the CDR3 part of the read is kept: 42 bases, read in frame from the first base. Trimming takes 1 base from V and 0 bases from J, and the germline ends sit 4 bases apart. The clonotype was recovered from a human donor who received an intestinal transplant. The specimen comprised unstimulated CD4+ T cells sorted from spleen or lymph node cells, sampled before intestinal transplant. The rearrangement joined TRBV13 to TRBJ1-5, with no D gene named confidently. Here is the DNA: TGTGCCAGCAGCTTAGCGGGTAGCAATCAGCCCCAGCATTTT. It translates to CASSLAGSNQPQHF.